These T cell receptor beta chains were read from a single sample in a study of blood T cell repertoires in COVID-19. Sequenced by immunoSEQ multiplex PCR; TCRdb stores in-frame clones only, minus some. The table has almost 25,000 clones, roughly four fifths seen once. Specimen: peripheral blood. The source of these receptors is a human donor in a cohort sampled during active COVID-19. Each CDR3 is given with its conserved first and last residue. The D gene is left open where the match is weak. Clone sizes are given selectively: once, few, many, or a class where the clone is expanded.

d_call	v_call	clone_size	j_call	cdr3_aa	cdr3_nt
TRBD1	TRBV9	-	TRBJ2-2	CRQKSKTGGRTGELFF	TGCCGACAAAAATCTAAAACAGGGGGAAGAACCGGGGAGCTGTTTTTT
TRBD1	TRBV6-5	medium-sized	TRBJ1-2	CASSYRGQGSYGYTF	TGTGCCAGCAGTTACCGTGGACAGGGATCCTATGGCTACACCTTC
-	TRBV6-5	-	TRBJ1-3	CASRQGSGNTIYF	TGTGCCAGCAGACAGGGATCTGGAAACACCATATATTTT
-	TRBV28	-	TRBJ2-7	CASRLGEGTYEQYF	TGTGCCAGCAGATTAGGCGAGGGAACTTACGAGCAGTACTTC
-	TRBV27	-	TRBJ2-6	CASSFSSPGGANVLTF	TGTGCCAGCAGTTTCTCCAGTCCGGGAGGGGCCAACGTCCTGACTTTC
TRBD2	TRBV28	-	TRBJ2-1	CASSSGTSVHVSYNEQFF	TGTGCCAGCAGTAGTGGGACTAGCGTCCATGTCTCCTACAATGAGCAGTTCTTC
TRBD1	TRBV6-2/TRBV6-3	-	TRBJ1-2	CASSLQGVGGYTF	TGTGCCAGCAGTCTACAGGGGGTCGGTGGCTACACCTTC
-	TRBV5-4	few	TRBJ1-1	CASSFAGRDEAFF	TGTGCCAGCAGCTTTGCGGGGAGGGATGAAGCTTTCTTT
TRBD1	TRBV14	-	TRBJ2-5	CASSQLGQGRETQYF	TGTGCCAGCAGTCAATTGGGACAGGGGAGAGAGACCCAGTACTTC
TRBD2	TRBV19	-	TRBJ2-1	CASSIVGSGSYNEQFF	TGTGCCAGTAGTATAGTCGGTAGCGGGAGCTACAATGAGCAGTTCTTC
TRBD1	TRBV28	once	TRBJ1-1	CASSVTGEGGTEAFF	TGTGCCAGCAGTGTGACAGGGGAAGGTGGCACTGAAGCTTTCTTT
-	TRBV6-2/TRBV6-3	-	TRBJ1-1	CASSLTGNTEAFF	TGTGCCAGCAGTTTGACAGGGAACACTGAAGCTTTCTTT
TRBD1	TRBV3-1/TRBV3-2	-	TRBJ2-5	CASAFMGQGSTQYF	TGTGCCAGCGCCTTTATGGGACAGGGGTCGACCCAGTACTTC
-	TRBV30	once	TRBJ1-5	CAWSVESNQPQHF	TGTGCCTGGAGTGTGGAGAGCAATCAGCCCCAGCATTTT
-	TRBV10-3	-	TRBJ1-3	CAISGTDSGNTIYF	TGTGCCATCTCCGGGACTGACTCTGGAAACACCATATATTTT
-	TRBV6-4	-	TRBJ1-6	CASMPTGLAYNSPLHF	TGTGCCAGCATGCCAACAGGGTTAGCCTATAATTCACCCCTCCACTTT
-	TRBV7-3	few	TRBJ2-3	CASSTDSSLGTDTQYF	TGTGCCAGCAGCACCGACAGTTCTCTTGGCACAGATACGCAGTATTTT
-	TRBV11-3	medium-sized	TRBJ2-5	CASSLEYFQETQYF	TGTGCCAGCAGCCTCGAATACTTCCAAGAGACCCAGTACTTC
-	TRBV5-6	-	TRBJ1-3	CASSLSGNTIYF	TGTGCCAGCAGCCTATCTGGAAACACCATATATTTT
TRBD1	TRBV4-2	-	TRBJ2-7	CASSTHRGAQSYEQYF	TGTGCCAGCAGCACCCACAGGGGGGCACAATCCTACGAGCAGTACTTC
TRBD2	TRBV7-2	once	TRBJ2-5	CASSLAHTGGQETQYF	TGTGCCAGCAGCTTAGCGCATACGGGAGGGCAAGAGACCCAGTACTTC
-	TRBV18	-	TRBJ1-6	CASSPGQYSPLHF	TGTGCCAGCTCACCCGGACAGTACTCACCCCTCCACTTT
-	TRBV14	-	TRBJ2-7	CASSQVAGYEQYF	TGTGCCAGCAGCCAAGTGGCGGGATATGAGCAGTACTTC
-	TRBV11-2	-	TRBJ1-5	CASSSTGSQPQHF	TGTGCCAGCAGCTCTACAGGGAGTCAGCCCCAGCATTTT
-	TRBV2	once	TRBJ1-4	CASSAFQEKLFF	TGTGCCAGCAGTGCGTTTCAGGAAAAACTGTTTTTT
-	TRBV10-3	-	TRBJ2-2	CAISADSFTGELFF	TGTGCCATCAGCGCTGACTCGTTCACCGGGGAGCTGTTTTTT
TRBD1	TRBV6-5	-	TRBJ1-2	CASSSRTGNYGYTF	TGTGCCAGCAGTTCTCGGACAGGGAACTATGGCTACACCTTC
-	TRBV3-1/TRBV3-2	-	TRBJ1-4	CASTKRVGASNEKLFF	TGTGCCAGCACGAAAAGGGTAGGGGCCTCTAATGAAAAACTGTTTTTT
-	TRBV5-1	-	TRBJ2-3	CASSVGQLSADTQYF	TGCGCCAGCAGCGTCGGACAGCTCTCCGCAGATACGCAGTATTTT
TRBD2	TRBV6-6	-	TRBJ2-7	CASSYSRAGGRDEQYF	TGTGCCAGCAGTTACTCGAGAGCGGGAGGTAGGGACGAGCAGTACTTC
TRBD2	TRBV27	-	TRBJ2-2	CASSLSVAGGGELFF	TGTGCCAGCAGTTTATCGGTAGCGGGGGGCGGGGAGCTGTTTTTT
TRBD1	TRBV27	-	TRBJ1-1	CASSPHRGGTEAFF	TGTGCCAGCAGTCCTCACAGGGGGGGAACTGAAGCTTTCTTT
TRBD1	TRBV5-4	-	TRBJ2-6	CASSRDRVGSGANVLTF	TGTGCCAGCAGCAGGGACAGGGTAGGGTCTGGGGCCAACGTCCTGACTTTC
-	TRBV7-2	-	TRBJ2-5	CASSFGVAHYF	TGTGCCAGCAGTTTCGGGGTAGCGCACTACTTC
-	TRBV12-3/TRBV12-4	-	TRBJ1-1	CASRPPSGEAFF	TGTGCCAGCAGGCCCCCTTCGGGTGAAGCTTTCTTT
-	TRBV6-2/TRBV6-3	-	TRBJ1-1	CASSYVSQPSGVRNTEAFF	TGTGCCAGCAGTTACGTCAGTCAGCCTTCGGGAGTTAGGAACACTGAAGCTTTCTTT
-	TRBV12-3/TRBV12-4	-	TRBJ2-3	CASSRGVDTQYF	TGTGCCAGCAGCCGCGGGGTAGATACGCAGTATTTT
TRBD2	TRBV24-1	-	TRBJ2-5	CATSEGGSGRHQETQYF	TGTGCCACCAGTGAAGGGGGAAGCGGGAGACACCAAGAGACCCAGTACTTC
TRBD1	TRBV19	-	TRBJ2-1	CASSLRTGTGSEGEQFF	TGTGCCAGTAGTCTCCGGACAGGGACAGGGAGTGAAGGTGAGCAGTTCTTC
TRBD2	TRBV11-3	-	TRBJ2-7	CASSLRTSSSYEQYF	TGTGCCAGCAGCTTACGGACTAGCTCTTCCTACGAGCAGTACTTC
-	TRBV11-1	-	TRBJ2-5	CASSSRALQETQYF	TGTGCCAGCAGCTCTCGAGCCCTCCAAGAGACCCAGTACTTC
TRBD1	TRBV30	-	TRBJ2-7	CAWQQGAGSYEQYF	TGTGCCTGGCAACAGGGGGCGGGCTCCTACGAGCAGTACTTC
-	TRBV11-2	once	TRBJ2-1	CASSPGPGEQFF	TGTGCCAGCAGCCCTGGACCGGGAGAACAGTTCTTC
-	TRBV11-2	-	TRBJ2-2	CASSYEVGELFF	TGTGCCAGCAGCTACGAGGTGGGGGAGCTGTTTTTT
TRBD1	TRBV28	medium-sized	TRBJ2-7	CASSSSGTAFYEQYF	TGTGCCAGCAGTTCGTCCGGGACAGCTTTCTACGAGCAGTACTTC
-	TRBV27	-	TRBJ2-1	CASREIAYNEQFF	TGTGCCAGCAGGGAGATCGCCTACAATGAGCAGTTCTTC
-	TRBV5-1	-	TRBJ2-7	CASSLAELKFGEQYF	TGCGCCAGCAGCTTGGCCGAGTTGAAATTCGGCGAGCAGTACTTC
TRBD1	TRBV7-9	-	TRBJ2-6	CASSWTGSGANVLTF	TGTGCCAGCAGCTGGACAGGGTCTGGGGCCAACGTCCTGACTTTC
-	TRBV27	-	TRBJ2-7	CASRRVGGVEQYF	TGTGCCAGCAGACGAGTAGGGGGGGTCGAGCAGTACTTC
TRBD1	TRBV11-2	once	TRBJ2-3	CASSSWTGSHTQYF	TGTGCCAGCAGCTCCTGGACAGGGTCTCATACGCAGTATTTT
-	TRBV9	medium-sized	TRBJ1-3	CASSTTVYGGNTIYF	TGTGCCAGCAGCACCACAGTTTATGGGGGAAACACCATATATTTT
-	TRBV6-2/TRBV6-3	-	TRBJ1-2	CASSSQGFGYGYTF	TGTGCCAGCAGTTCCCAGGGTTTCGGGTATGGCTACACCTTC
TRBD1	TRBV5-1	-	TRBJ2-7	CASSTIDRGEQYF	TGCGCCAGCAGCACTATTGACAGGGGCGAGCAGTACTTC
-	TRBV9	-	TRBJ1-1	CASSVGSVRGNTEAFF	TGTGCCAGCAGCGTAGGTAGTGTGCGTGGGAACACTGAAGCTTTCTTT
TRBD2	TRBV4-2	-	TRBJ2-3	CASSQTSGGAIDTQYF	TGTGCCAGCAGCCAAACTAGCGGGGGGGCCATAGATACGCAGTATTTT
-	TRBV27	-	TRBJ1-1	CASSLSGRGNTEAFF	TGTGCCAGCAGTTTATCTGGACGGGGGAACACTGAAGCTTTCTTT
-	TRBV7-9	-	TRBJ1-2	CASSSGPRAYYGYTF	TGTGCCAGCAGCTCCGGACCCAGGGCGTACTATGGCTACACCTTC